This T cell receptor (beta chain) was obtained from a study of T cells in Graves' hyperthyroidism and ophthalmopathy. This clonotype occurred many times. TCR beta CDR3 regions were amplified from RNA. HTBI primers were used for first-round RT-PCR of the TCR CDR3. TCRdb reprocessed the multiplex PCR reads via MiXCR and lists one record per CDR3 protein. The sample records about 740,000 distinct CDR3 sequences, approximately 14% being singletons. The CDR3 is 14 residues long. Trimming removed 6 bases from V and 3 bases from J, with 12 bases in between. Germline V gene data show CDR1 as KGHSH and CDR2 as LQKENI. Clinicians diagnosed patients from clinical symptoms, serum thyroxine and TRAb, thyroid ultrasound and orbital computed tomography.

The chain combines TRBV18 with TRBJ1-5; maybe TRBD1 (6 bases). The TCR originated in a woman between 18 and 29 years old with Graves' hyperthyroidism. Source material: blood. The DNA for the CDR3 is TGTGCCAGCTCCGAGGGGGGGGCCAATCAGCCCCAGCATTTT. It translates to CASSEGGANQPQHF. Full variable domain (rest looked up from reference TRBV18 and TRBJ1-5): NAGVMQNPRHLVRRRGQEARLRCSPMKGHSHVYWYRQLPEEGLKFMVYLQKENIIDESGMPKERFSAEFPKEGPSILRIQQVVRGDSAAYFCASSEGGANQPQHFGDGTRLSIL.